Listed below are T cell receptor beta chains from one sample, sequenced in a study of early T cells in non-severe SARS-CoV-2 infection. TCRdb analysed the 5' RACE reads with MiXCR anew, one entry per CDR3 protein. Counted here are about 130,000 distinct CDR3 sequences, about 15% occurring once; the ten biggest clones make up 20% to 25%. The source material was whole blood. These receptors were taken from an adult who was a healthcare worker with PCR-confirmed SARS-CoV-2 infection or an uninfected control (not recorded which). The conserved cysteine and the conserved F or W are not part of the CDR3 here.

V gene: TRBV3-1
J gene: TRBJ1-6
CDR3 protein: ASNKVGAPLH

V gene: TRBV7-9
J gene: TRBJ1-2
CDR3 protein: ASSPGTAYGYT

V gene: TRBV20-1
J gene: TRBJ1-2
CDR3 protein: SARQGGYT

V gene: TRBV20-1
J gene: TRBJ2-1
CDR3 protein: SASTSGDTNEQF

V gene: TRBV6-1
J gene: TRBJ1-2
CDR3 protein: ASSEFMVGYGYT

V gene: TRBV5-1
J gene: TRBJ2-5
CDR3 protein: ASSLDGGQTQY

V gene: TRBV9
J gene: TRBJ2-5
CDR3 protein: ASSVGAGGPVTQY

V gene: TRBV29-1
J gene: TRBJ2-5
CDR3 protein: SVEGKTGQETQY

V gene: TRBV29-1
J gene: TRBJ2-7
CDR3 protein: SVSKTNPRGEQY

V gene: TRBV4-1
J gene: TRBJ2-1
CDR3 protein: ASSQESLSYNEQF

V gene: TRBV10-2
J gene: TRBJ2-5
CDR3 protein: ASSVARPETQY

V gene: TRBV20-1
J gene: TRBJ2-2
CDR3 protein: SARGDSGELF

V gene: TRBV2
J gene: TRBJ1-1
CDR3 protein: APRGGREVEAF

V gene: TRBV4-2
J gene: TRBJ2-5
CDR3 protein: ASSQPGQLEETQY

V gene: TRBV18
J gene: TRBJ2-5
CDR3 protein: ASSPGQGASETQY

V gene: TRBV20-1
J gene: TRBJ1-5
CDR3 protein: SAINGQGGNQPQH

V gene: TRBV12-3/TRBV12-4
J gene: TRBJ2-5
CDR3 protein: ASSFRQTETQY

V gene: TRBV5-1
J gene: TRBJ2-7
CDR3 protein: ASSLTGTGAYEQY

V gene: TRBV5-6
J gene: TRBJ2-7
CDR3 protein: ASSTANRYEQY

V gene: TRBV3-1
J gene: TRBJ2-7
CDR3 protein: ASSQGNSYEQY

V gene: TRBV7-9
J gene: TRBJ1-4
CDR3 protein: ASKSSSSTNEKLF

V gene: TRBV10-2
J gene: TRBJ2-7
CDR3 protein: ASSDTGVGEQY

V gene: TRBV7-8
J gene: TRBJ1-2
CDR3 protein: ASSLGAAGYT

V gene: TRBV18
J gene: TRBJ1-6
CDR3 protein: ASSPRAVNSPLH

V gene: TRBV7-9
J gene: TRBJ2-6
CDR3 protein: ASSLDWGLGSGANVLT

V gene: TRBV5-1
J gene: TRBJ2-7
CDR3 protein: ASSTWDSYEQY

V gene: TRBV7-9
J gene: TRBJ2-7
CDR3 protein: ASSLEGVSYEQY

V gene: TRBV6-6
J gene: TRBJ1-5
CDR3 protein: ASSYADRGHQPQH

V gene: TRBV2
J gene: TRBJ2-5
CDR3 protein: ASLGGGETQY

V gene: TRBV14
J gene: TRBJ1-1
CDR3 protein: ASSRHARTLNTEAF

V gene: TRBV18
J gene: TRBJ1-3
CDR3 protein: ASSPGINTIY

V gene: TRBV10-3
J gene: TRBJ2-3
CDR3 protein: ALSKGGLSDTQY

V gene: TRBV14
J gene: TRBJ2-7
CDR3 protein: ASSHSGEQY

V gene: TRBV5-4
J gene: TRBJ1-1
CDR3 protein: ASSFRRSTEAF

V gene: TRBV27
J gene: TRBJ1-2
CDR3 protein: ASSLNPLANYGYT

V gene: TRBV2
J gene: TRBJ2-1
CDR3 protein: ATATGTGGLLEQF

V gene: TRBV5-8
J gene: TRBJ1-5
CDR3 protein: ASSPGTGKDQPQH

V gene: TRBV6-5
J gene: TRBJ1-3
CDR3 protein: ASSSGGSGNTIY

V gene: TRBV19
J gene: TRBJ2-3
CDR3 protein: ASSPAGGQGQY

V gene: TRBV29-1
J gene: TRBJ2-5
CDR3 protein: SVDRGKETQY

V gene: TRBV9
J gene: TRBJ2-3
CDR3 protein: ASSPVASGVQDTQY

V gene: TRBV19
J gene: TRBJ2-3
CDR3 protein: ASSITDTQY

V gene: TRBV12-3/TRBV12-4
J gene: TRBJ2-5
CDR3 protein: ASSLGGGEVAQY

V gene: TRBV7-6
J gene: TRBJ1-4
CDR3 protein: ASSPVGLRVEKLF

V gene: TRBV18
J gene: TRBJ2-1
CDR3 protein: ASSPGLANEQF

V gene: TRBV20-1
J gene: TRBJ1-1
CDR3 protein: SATHSSRGLSVNTEAF

V gene: TRBV10-3
J gene: TRBJ2-3
CDR3 protein: AIRGSSTPTQY

V gene: TRBV3-1
J gene: TRBJ2-5
CDR3 protein: ASSPGLPQETQY

V gene: TRBV10-3
J gene: TRBJ1-1
CDR3 protein: AIKQGIDTEAF

V gene: TRBV20-1
J gene: TRBJ2-1
CDR3 protein: SASLAGSYNEQF

V gene: TRBV7-9
J gene: TRBJ2-5
CDR3 protein: ASSSQGAGETQY

V gene: TRBV7-9
J gene: TRBJ1-2
CDR3 protein: ASSMDRGSYGYT

V gene: TRBV11-2
J gene: TRBJ2-2
CDR3 protein: ASSLRGGTTGELF

V gene: TRBV15
J gene: TRBJ2-3
CDR3 protein: ATSRDYATTDTQY